This T cell receptor (beta chain) was documented in a study of cytomegalovirus exposure and HLA in healthy donors. Notes on the study in general: In an earlier analysis, most TCR beta V segments were productive about 90% or about 30% of the time.

Trimming took 5 bases from V and 12 from J; bases not matched to a gene: 15. The V gene's germline CDR1 is SGHTA and CDR2 FQGNSA. This CDR3 spans 14 amino acids. In the PCR, 60 Vbeta and 13 Jbeta primers were used. Using immunoSEQ multiplex PCR, the repertoire was profiled, and TCRdb retains in-frame clones only, with some absent. Here the sample spans roughly 180,000 clones, roughly 75% being singletons. Notes on this clone: Its target is not known.

This TCR was sampled from a woman in her thirties or forties in good health and CMV-seropositive. This sequence joins TRBV7-2 and TRBJ1-1; 7 bases fit TRBD1. The sequenced sample consisted of PBMCs. The CDR3: CASSPDRRQGRTFF. CDR3 coding DNA: TGTGCCAGCAGCCCCGACAGACGACAGGGAAGGACTTTCTTT.